Shown below are 24 T cell receptor beta chains from a single sample sequenced in a study of blood T cell repertoires in COVID-19. Profiling relied on immunoSEQ multiplex PCR, and the TCRdb table lists in-frame clones only, not all of them. The sample has hundreds of thousands of clones, more than 85% seen once. Input material: peripheral blood. The receptors stem from a man aged 60 to 75 with COVID-19, enrolled during active disease.

This chain connects TRBV6-6 to TRBJ1-3; D perhaps matches TRBD1 (5 bases). Trimming pared 2 bases from V and 4 bases from J, leaving 9 bases between. Germline-derived CDR1 and CDR2 are MNHNY and SVGAGI (reference sequence). The CDR3 spans 14 residues. CDR3 DNA: TGTGCCAGCAGTTACGCCAGGGCCGGAAACACCATATATTTT. It specifies CASSYARAGNTIYF.

The gene calls are TRBV19 and TRBJ2-5; D is possibly TRBD1 (6 bases). The germline V gene encodes CDR1 LNHDA and CDR2 SQIVND (reference sequence). This CDR3 region has 14 residues. CDR3 sequence (DNA): TGTGCTGCTGGGGGCGTGGGCCCTCAAGAGACCCAGTACTTC. Its protein product is CAAGGVGPQETQYF. Complete variable domain (other parts from reference TRBV19 and TRBJ2-5): DGGITQSPKYLFRKEGQNVTLSCEQNLNHDAMYWYRQDPGQGLRLIYYSQIVNDFQKGDIAEGYSVSREKKESFPLTVTSAQKNPTAFYLCAAGGVGPQETQYFGPGTRLLVL.

V is TRBV2 and J is TRBJ1-1; the match to TRBD1 covers 7 bases. Trimming took 7 bases from V and 3 from J; bases not matched to a gene: 5. The germline CDR1 and CDR2 sequences are SNHLY and FYNNEI. The length of the CDR3 is 13 residues. In DNA form, the CDR3 reads TGTGCCAGCAAGTCAGGGGGGCACACTGAAGCTTTCTTT. Encoded protein: CASKSGGHTEAFF.

The CDR3 here is CASSQPGDQPQHF. DNA of the CDR3: TGTGCCAGCAGCCAACCGGGGGATCAGCCCCAGCATTTT. The rearrangement uses TRBV7-2 and TRBJ1-5, with D tentatively TRBD1 (5 bases). The germline CDR1 and CDR2 sequences are SGHTA and FQGNSA. V lost 5 bases and J lost 5, with 10 bases in between. The CDR3 consists of 13 residues. Variable domain in full (rest from reference TRBV7-2 and TRBJ1-5): GAGVSQSPSNKVTEKGKDVELRCDPISGHTALYWYRQSLGQGLEFLIYFQGNSAPDKSGLPSDRFSAERTGGSVSTLTIQRTQQEDSAVYLCASSQPGDQPQHFGDGTRLSIL.

The chain carries TRBV7-6 and TRBJ2-1, with a possible D match to TRBD2 (5 bases). The V gene's germline CDR1 is SGHVS and CDR2 FNYEAQ. CDR3 length: 15 residues. V was cut by 5 bases and J by 12 bases, with 23 bases left in between. CDR3 sequence: CASSPTSGTQSGQFF. For the CDR3, the DNA is TGTGCCAGCAGCCCCACCAGCGGAACCCAATCTGGGCAGTTCTTC.

The chain recombines TRBV30 with TRBJ2-1, with TRBD2 identical over 8 bases. CDR3 length: 15 residues. With V trimmed by 5 bases and J by 6 bases, 12 bases remained unmatched. The germline CDR1 and CDR2 sequences are GTSNPN and SVGIG (reference sequence). DNA of the CDR3: TGTGCCTGGGAAGAGCGGGAGAGCCTTGTCAATGAGCAGTTCTTC. Its translation: CAWEERESLVNEQFF. The complete variable domain, with remaining parts taken from reference TRBV30 and TRBJ2-1, reads SQTIHQWPATLVQPVGSPLSLECTVEGTSNPNLYWYRQAAGRGLQLLFYSVGIGQISSEVPQNLSASRPQDRQFILSSKKLLLSDSGFYLCAWEERESLVNEQFFGPGTRLTVL.

This clone is a singleton in its sample. The chain combines TRBV3-1 (or the pseudogene TRBV3-2) with TRBJ1-2, with 9 bases matching TRBD1. CDR1 LGHDT and CDR2 YNNKEL come from the germline V gene (reference sequence). The trim removed 1 base at V and 6 bases at J, leaving 3 bases unmatched. The CDR3 spans 14 residues. The CDR3 coding sequence is TGTGCCAGCAGCCAAGTACAGGGGGCTGATGGCTACACCTTC. Its translation is CASSQVQGADGYTF.

Here the CDR3 DNA reads TGTGCCAGCAGCATCGATAGCGGGGGGAACTCCTACGAGCAGTACTTC. Translated, it gives CASSIDSGGNSYEQYF. V gene TRBV9 combines with J gene TRBJ2-7; the match to TRBD2 covers 10 bases. V dropped 4 bases and J dropped 0; count of bases not matched to a gene: 7. The CDR3 is 16 amino acids. Germline CDR1 SGDLS, CDR2 YYNGEE. Complete variable domain (other parts from reference TRBV9 and TRBJ2-7): DSGVTQTPKHLITATGQRVTLRCSPRSGDLSVYWYQQSLDQGLQFLIQYYNGEERAKGNILERFSAQQFPDLHSELNLSSLELGDSALYFCASSIDSGGNSYEQYFGPGTRLTVT.

The chain's CDR3 is CASDAPSGDTEAFF. Written as DNA, the CDR3 is TGTGCCAGCGACGCCCCGTCAGGGGACACTGAAGCTTTCTTT. J is TRBJ1-1 and V is TRBV6-6, with D perhaps TRBD1 (6 bases). The CDR3 consists of 14 residues. The germline gives CDR1 MNHNY, CDR2 SVGAGI (reference sequence). V was cut by 8 bases and J by 3 bases, with 16 bases left in between.

For this clone: Other DNA variants within this sample encode the same CDR3. The chain has TRBV28 and TRBJ1-4; 7 bases match TRBD1. Losses at the gene ends were 2 bases for V and 6 bases for J; bases not matched to a gene: 6. Germline CDR1 is MDHEN and CDR2 is SYDVKM. The CDR3 runs 15 residues. As DNA, the CDR3 is TGTGCCAGCAGTTTAGGCGGGCAGGGGGATGAAAAACTGTTTTTT. It codes for CASSLGGQGDEKLFF.

The chain joins TRBV19 to TRBJ2-7; 8 bases are shared with TRBD1. There are 15 residues in the CDR3. Germline loops: CDR1 LNHDA, CDR2 SQIVND (reference sequence). Trimming took 5 bases from V and 4 from J; bases not matched to a gene: 10. In nucleotides, the CDR3 is TGTGCCAGTAGTGCTCCGGACAGGGCTATTTACGAGCAGTACTTC. It yields the protein CASSAPDRAIYEQYF.

This clone has only one observation. The rearrangement uses TRBV19 and TRBJ2-1; 12 bases line up with TRBD1. J gave up 8 bases and V 6 bases, and 14 bases lay outside the gene matches. CDR3 size: 17 residues. From germline, CDR1 is LNHDA and CDR2 SQIVND (reference sequence). CDR3 nucleotide sequence: TGTGCCAGTAGCCGCAGCCCGGGACAGGGGGCATGGGATGAGCAGTTCTTC. Amino acid sequence: CASSRSPGQGAWDEQFF.

V gene TRBV6-5 combines with J gene TRBJ2-7; the D gene is possibly TRBD2 (5 bases). The V end lost 4 bases, the J end lost 0 bases, and 16 bases lay between the germline ends. Germline CDR1 is MNHEY and CDR2 is SVGAGI. CDR3 size: 16 residues. The CDR3 coding sequence is TGTGCCAGCAGTTCCCGCAGTTTTGGGAGCTCCTACGAGCAGTACTTC. It codes for CASSSRSFGSSYEQYF.

Note on this clone: Its ends do not fully match the called genes, so a read error is possible. The chain recombines TRBV7-7 with TRBJ2-2; 7 bases are shared with TRBD2. Germline CDR1 is SSHAT and CDR2 is FNYEAQ (reference sequence). CDR3 length: 15 amino acids. CDR3 sequence reads: CASSPRGANTGELFF. CDR3 coding DNA: TGTGCTAGCAGCCCCCGGGGGGCGAACACCGGGGAGCTGTTTTTT.

This rearrangement joins TRBV29-1 to TRBJ2-7; tentative D call: TRBD2 (5 bases). With 3 bases removed from V and 2 bases from J, the gap between germline ends came to 11 bases. The CDR3 spans 13 residues. In germline, CDR1 is SQVTM, CDR2 ANQGSEA. Here the CDR3 DNA reads TGCAGCGTTGACTCCGGGATTACCTACGAGCAGTACTTC. The encoded protein is CSVDSGITYEQYF.

The chain joins TRBV28 to TRBJ2-7; TRBD1 agrees at 11 bases. From germline, CDR1 is MDHEN and CDR2 SYDVKM. With V trimmed by 5 bases and J by 7 bases, 16 bases remained unmatched. The CDR3 covers 17 residues. CDR3 sequence: CASSLFRTGGLLREQYF. In nucleotides, the CDR3 is TGTGCCAGCAGTCTGTTCCGGACAGGGGGCTTGCTCCGGGAGCAGTACTTC.

The chain couples TRBV27 to TRBJ1-2, with D possibly matching TRBD1 (6 bases). Trimming cost V 0 bases and J 7 bases, with 12 bases left between them. In germline, CDR1 is MNHEY, CDR2 SMNVEV (reference sequence). The CDR3 runs to 14 residues. The CDR3 protein is CASSLSWGGRGYTF. CDR3 coding DNA: TGTGCCAGCAGTTTATCGTGGGGGGGCCGTGGCTACACCTTC.

The chain employs TRBV5-1 and TRBJ2-7, with D uncertain. The CDR3 extends over 14 amino acids. V was shortened by 2 bases and J by 3 bases, with 12 bases between the two germline ends. Germline V CDR1 and CDR2: SGHRS, YFSETQ. For the CDR3, the DNA is TGCGCCAGCAGCTTCGACATTGGCTTCTACGAGCAGTACTTC. Translated, it gives CASSFDIGFYEQYF.

This chain uses TRBV24-1 with TRBJ2-1; 11 nucleotides match TRBD2. The CDR3 has 16 residues. Losses at the gene ends were 5 bases for V and 5 bases for J; bases not matched to a gene: 7. Germline CDR1 KGHDR, CDR2 SFDVKD. CDR3 sequence: CATSGTSGSWHNEQFF. The CDR3 nucleotides read TGTGCCACCAGTGGAACTAGCGGGAGTTGGCACAATGAGCAGTTCTTC.

This chain links TRBV16 with TRBJ2-2, with D possibly TRBD2 on 5 matching bases. Germline loops: CDR1 KGHSY, CDR2 FQNENV. The V gene lost 0 bases and the J gene lost 6 bases, with 5 bases spanning the gap. This CDR3 contains 13 residues. This CDR3 reads CASSQSRAGELFF. CDR3 bases: TGTGCCAGCAGCCAATCGAGGGCCGGGGAGCTGTTTTTT.

The chain recombines TRBV7-2 with TRBJ2-7; 10 bases line up with TRBD1. Germline V CDR1 and CDR2: SGHTA, FQGNSA. J was trimmed by 3 bases and V by 5 bases; bases with no gene match: 4. The CDR3 length is 14 residues. Written as DNA, the CDR3 is TGTGCCAGCAGCCGCGACAGGGGGCTCTACGAGCAGTACTTC. This codes for CASSRDRGLYEQYF.

This clone was recorded once. The V and J genes are TRBV7-9 and TRBJ2-3; 9 nucleotides align to TRBD2. CDR1 SEHNR and CDR2 FQNEAQ come from the germline V gene (reference sequence). Trimming took 5 bases from V and 2 from J; bases not matched to a gene: 11. CDR3 length: 17 amino acids. The CDR3 protein is CASSVGLVAGVTDTQYF. The CDR3 DNA is TGTGCCAGCAGCGTCGGTCTGGTAGCGGGGGTCACAGATACGCAGTATTTT.

The rearrangement links TRBV3-1 (or the pseudogene TRBV3-2) to TRBJ1-5; 10 bases map to TRBD1. Looked up from germline, CDR1 is LGHDT and CDR2 is YNNKEL (reference sequence). CDR3 length equals 15 residues. V was clipped by 4 bases and J by 5 bases; unmatched bases: 5. Here the CDR3 DNA reads TGTGCCAGCAGCCCGGGGACAGGGGTAGATCAGCCCCAGCATTTT. Its translation: CASSPGTGVDQPQHF.

The V call is TRBV30, the J call TRBJ1-6; D is possibly TRBD1 (5 bases). This CDR3 spans 14 amino acids. Germline V gives CDR1 GTSNPN, CDR2 SVGIG (reference sequence). Trimming pared 6 bases from V and 11 bases from J, leaving 20 bases between. In nucleotides, the CDR3 is TGTGCCTGCCTCGGGTCCAGGGTACGGGCACCCCTCCACTTT. Translated: CACLGSRVRAPLHF.